Listed here are 23 T cell receptor beta chains from one sample, sequenced in a study of Siglec-9 on CD8 T cells in melanoma (dated by TCRdb to between 2018 and 2021). Libraries were built with the immunoSEQ multiplex PCR assay. The table comes from immuneACCESS by way of TCRdb, which keeps in-frame sequences with V and J called. Part of the clones is missing from these tables; in studies checked, under half for an unresolved V gene and the rest for unknown reasons. This sample holds more than 25,000 clones; around three quarters were observed only once. Of the sample, about 6% falls within the top ten clones. Sample: Siglec-9- CD8+ T cells sorted from blood. What this sample's cell subset or site label stands for: CD8 T cells lacking Siglec-9. Source of these receptors: a human donor in good health.

The V gene is TRBV28, the J gene TRBJ2-2; 8 bases align to TRBD1. V trimming: 8 bases; J trimming: 0 bases; junction bases outside the gene matches: 2. This CDR3 has 14 amino acids. Per germline, CDR1 MDHEN and CDR2 SYDVKM. In DNA, the CDR3 is TGTGCCAGCCGACAGGGGTCGAACACCGGGGAGCTGTTTTTT. As protein: CASRQGSNTGELFF.

The chain is built from TRBV11-3 and TRBJ2-7; a weak D match, TRBD2 (6 bases). Germline lookup yields CDR1 SGHNT and CDR2 YENEEA. Trimming removed 6 bases from V and 5 bases from J, with 20 bases in between. The CDR3 length is 15 residues. The CDR3 loop reads CASRHTGAGINEQYV. The CDR3 bases are TGTGCCAGCAGACACACTGGGGCGGGAATCAACGAGCAGTACGTC.

The chain uses TRBV4-1 and TRBJ1-5; no definite D call. The V end lost 2 bases, the J end lost 7 bases, and 15 bases lay between the germline ends. This CDR3 comprises 15 residues. Germline CDR1 MGHRA, CDR2 YSYEKL. CDR3 in DNA: TGCGCCAGCAGCCAAAAACTCCAGGCCGACCAGCCCCAGCATTTT. Protein: CASSQKLQADQPQHF.

The chain recombines TRBV27 with TRBJ1-2, with 7 positions matching TRBD1. This CDR3 spans 13 amino acids. The germline V gene encodes CDR1 MNHEY and CDR2 SMNVEV (reference sequence). Germline trimming cut 6 bases from V and 5 bases from J; bases unmatched to any gene: 6. CDR3 sequence: CASRGGILYGYTF. CDR3 DNA: TGTGCCAGCAGAGGGGGCATACTATATGGCTACACCTTC.

This clone was detected once. The rearrangement joins TRBV7-6 to TRBJ2-5; 11 bases line up with TRBD2. The CDR3 is 19 residues long. V lost 0 bases to trimming and J lost 2 bases; unmatched junction nucleotides: 11. Per germline, CDR1 SGHVS and CDR2 FNYEAQ. The CDR3, as DNA: TGTGCCAGCAGCTTAGCGCTAGGCCTAGCGGGAGGCATACAAGAGACCCAGTACTTC. Translated: CASSLALGLAGGIQETQYF.

The J gene is TRBJ2-1, the V gene TRBV5-4; D gene unclear. Germline loops: CDR1 SGHNT, CDR2 YYREEE (reference sequence). CDR3 length: 12 residues. V was pared by 2 bases and J by 7 bases, with 7 bases between. CDR3 nucleotide sequence: TGTGCCAGCAGCTTAAAGGTGAATGAGCAGTTCTTC. Translation gives CASSLKVNEQFF.

The chain joins TRBV5-4 to TRBJ2-7; weak D call: TRBD1 (6 bases). CDR3 length equals 14 residues. Germline V lookup: CDR1 SGHNT, CDR2 YYREEE (reference sequence). V gave up 1 base and J gave up 2 bases, with 10 bases separating them. CDR3 in DNA: TGTGCCAGCAGCTTGAGTCCAGGGGCCTACGAGCAGTACGTC. Amino acid sequence: CASSLSPGAYEQYV.

Only a few counts were recorded for this clone. This rearrangement joins TRBV27 to TRBJ1-1, with 8 bases that match TRBD1. Germline V gene data show CDR1 as MNHEY and CDR2 as SMNVEV (reference sequence). The CDR3 contains 13 residues. Trimming removed 5 bases from V and 7 bases from J; junction bases left unmatched: 6. The CDR3 coding sequence is TGTGCCAGCAGTCCCAGGGGGCGCTTTGAAGCTTTCTTT. Its translation is CASSPRGRFEAFF.

CDR3 sequence (DNA): TGTGCCAGCAGCCTAGGGGGGACTAGCGGTCTGAGTTTTTGCGAGCAGTACGTC. This codes for CASSLGGTSGLSFCEQYV. The genes are TRBV9 and TRBJ2-7; 11 positions agree with TRBD2. V lost 4 bases, J lost 6 bases, and 18 bases stayed unmatched. The CDR3 is 18 residues long. Germline CDR1 is SGDLS and CDR2 is YYNGEE.

The rearrangement links TRBV9 to TRBJ2-2; D is unresolved. The V gene lost 3 bases and the J gene lost 0 bases, with 12 bases spanning the gap. Per the germline V gene, CDR1 is SGDLS and CDR2 is YYNGEE. The CDR3 spans 16 residues. Written as DNA, the CDR3 is TGTGCCAGCAGCGGAAATCCAGCGCCGAACACCGGGGAGCTGTTTTTT. Its protein product is CASSGNPAPNTGELFF.

This clone was recorded once. The genes are TRBV7-8 and TRBJ1-2; 10 bases align to TRBD1. Germline CDR1 reads SGHVS; CDR2 reads FQNEAQ. The CDR3 is 15 residues long. The ends lost 5 bases at V and 4 bases at J; junction bases unmatched: 7. CDR3 in amino acids: CASSAAGTGAYGYTF. In DNA, the CDR3 is TGTGCCAGCAGCGCGGCCGGGACAGGGGCCTATGGCTACACCTTC.

The rearrangement uses TRBV27 and TRBJ1-2; maybe TRBD1 (5 bases). Germline V gene data show CDR1 as MNHEY and CDR2 as SMNVEV (reference sequence). Trimming removed 5 bases at V and 0 bases at J, with 10 bases between. CDR3 length equals 14 residues. CDR3 bases: TGTGCCAGCAGTCACAGGAGCACTAACTATGGCTACACCTTC. Protein product: CASSHRSTNYGYTF.

Concerning this clone: A read error may produce the germline difference seen at one junction end. This rearrangement joins TRBV5-1 to TRBJ2-3; TRBD2 matches at 10 bases. Germline V gives CDR1 SGHRS, CDR2 YFSETQ. The CDR3 contains 14 residues. This CDR3 is CASSLEVQREGGEF. DNA of the CDR3: TGCGCCAGCAGCTTGGAGGTCCAGCGGGAGGGTGGGGAGTTT.

A few counts support this clone. The chain carries TRBV27 and TRBJ1-1, with 9 positions matching TRBD1. Trimming removed 6 bases from V and 4 bases from J; junction bases left unmatched: 3. Per germline, CDR1 MNHEY and CDR2 SMNVEV (reference sequence). The CDR3 has 13 residues. The DNA of the CDR3 is TGTGCCAGCAGAATGACAGGGGGCACTGAAGCTTTCTTT. Amino acids: CASRMTGGTEAFF.

The chain couples TRBV5-1 to TRBJ2-1; the match to TRBD1 covers 10 bases. The CDR3 has 15 amino acids. Germline CDR1 is SGHRS and CDR2 is YFSETQ. Trimming took 2 bases from V and 4 from J; bases not matched to a gene: 3. Here the CDR3 reads CASSFRQGAYNEQFF. The CDR3 DNA reads as TGCGCCAGCAGCTTCAGACAGGGGGCATACAATGAGCAGTTCTTC.

This chain links TRBV7-9 with TRBJ1-2, with TRBD1 identical over 9 bases. This CDR3 is 13 amino acids long. Trimming cost V 5 bases and J 5 bases; bases outside gene matches: 3. CDR1 and CDR2 from the germline V gene are SEHNR and FQNEAQ (reference sequence). The chain's CDR3 is CASSLTGGYGYTF. Here the CDR3 DNA reads TGTGCCAGCAGCCTGACAGGGGGGTATGGCTACACCTTC.

V and J are TRBV15 and TRBJ2-3; TRBD2 agrees at 10 bases. Trimming removed 4 bases from V and 3 bases from J; junction bases left unmatched: 4. Germline loops: CDR1 LNHNV, CDR2 YYDKDF (reference sequence). The CDR3 consists of 15 residues. The CDR3 loop is CATSTLAGETDTQYF. DNA of the CDR3: TGTGCCACCAGCACTCTAGCGGGAGAGACAGATACGCAGTATTTT.

The chain employs TRBV9 and TRBJ2-1; TRBD2 matches 9 bases. Germline values: CDR1 SGDLS, CDR2 YYNGEE. The CDR3 covers 15 residues. V dropped 6 bases and J dropped 9; count of bases not matched to a gene: 13. As DNA, the CDR3 is TGTGCCAGCAACTATGGCGGGGGGGCCCGGTTTGAGCAGTTCTTC. Protein: CASNYGGGARFEQFF.

The chain employs TRBV5-1 and TRBJ1-1; possible D gene TRBD1, 5 bases. V lost 6 bases to trimming and J lost 7 bases, with 19 bases between them. This CDR3 has 14 residues. CDR1 and CDR2 (germline): SGHRS, YFSETQ. The CDR3 protein is CASKFRGPSVEAFF. CDR3 DNA sequence: TGCGCCAGCAAGTTCCGGGGCCCCTCAGTTGAAGCTTTCTTT.

V and J are TRBV5-6 and TRBJ2-7; maybe TRBD1 (5 bases). The V end was cut by 4 bases, the J end by 2 bases, with 16 bases between. This CDR3 has 15 residues. Germline CDR1 SGHDT, CDR2 YYEEEE. In DNA, the CDR3 is TGTGCCAGCAGCCCCCTGGGCAGGGTACCCTACGAGCAGTACTTC. It is translated as CASSPLGRVPYEQYF.

This chain joins TRBV5-4 and TRBJ2-7; maybe TRBD2 (6 bases). The V end was cut by 7 bases, the J end by 0 bases, with 14 bases between. This CDR3 has 14 amino acids. Germline V CDR1 and CDR2: SGHNT, YYREEE (reference sequence). The CDR3 loop reads CASPEWRGSYEQYV. The CDR3, as DNA: TGTGCCAGCCCAGAGTGGAGGGGCTCCTACGAGCAGTACGTC.

CDR3: CASSGAGGWDTEAFF. As DNA, the CDR3 is TGCGCCAGCAGTGGTGCTGGGGGCTGGGACACTGAAGCTTTCTTT. This rearrangement joins TRBV10-1 to TRBJ1-1, with a tentative D call TRBD1 (6 bases). This CDR3 has 15 residues. CDR1 and CDR2 (germline): WNHNN, SYGVQD (reference sequence). The ends were cut back, 4 bases at V and 3 bases at J, with 15 bases in the middle.

V and J are TRBV4-2 and TRBJ2-7; D remains ambiguous. The CDR3 has 13 residues. Trimming shortened V by 6 bases and J by 0 bases, and 9 bases separated the two germline ends. The germline V gene encodes CDR1 LGHNA and CDR2 YNFKEQ. CDR3 protein: CASRKYSSYEQYV. The CDR3 coding sequence is TGTGCCAGCAGGAAATACAGCTCCTACGAGCAGTACGTC.